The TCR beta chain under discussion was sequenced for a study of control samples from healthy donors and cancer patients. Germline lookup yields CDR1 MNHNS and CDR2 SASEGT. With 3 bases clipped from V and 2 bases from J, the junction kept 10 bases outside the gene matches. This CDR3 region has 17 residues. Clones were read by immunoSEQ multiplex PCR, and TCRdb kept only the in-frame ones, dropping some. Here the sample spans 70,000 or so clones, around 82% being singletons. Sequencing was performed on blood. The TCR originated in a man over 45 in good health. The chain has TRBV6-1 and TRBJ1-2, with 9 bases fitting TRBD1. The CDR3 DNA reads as TGTGCCAGCAGTGAGGCGTTATCCGGGACAGGGAACTATGGCTACACCTTC. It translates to CASSEALSGTGNYGYTF.